These 9 T cell receptor beta chains came from one sample sequenced in a study of beta chain features in type 1 diabetes. Study-wide points: All four CD4+ subsets from Type 1 diabetes patients carried moderately but significantly shorter TCRB CDR3s.

All of the isolated RNA was reverse transcribed, so expressed TCRB transcripts were sequenced. Libraries were prepared by immunoSEQ multiplex PCR; TCRdb keeps only in-frame clonotypes and omits some of them. The table shows around 310,000 clones, with around an eighth occurring only once. These receptors' antigens are unknown. Sequenced material: naive CD4+ T cells from blood. The receptor set was obtained from a woman between 18 and 30 years old with type 1 diabetes.

This clone was detected a few times. The genes are TRBV28 and TRBJ2-5; D possibly corresponds to TRBD2 (6 bases). CDR3 length: 13 amino acids. V was shortened by 6 bases and J by 3 bases, with 11 bases between the two germline ends. From germline, CDR1 is MDHEN and CDR2 SYDVKM. The CDR3 protein is CASRGGREETQYF. The DNA for the CDR3 is TGTGCCAGCAGGGGGGGTCGTGAAGAGACCCAGTACTTC.

The rearrangement joins TRBV7-8 to TRBJ1-2; D is uncertain. There are 12 residues in the CDR3. V lost 1 base, J lost 8 bases, and 8 bases lay in between. Germline CDR1 and CDR2: SGHVS and FQNEAQ. CDR3 DNA sequence: TGTGCCAGCAGCTTAGAATTGCGCGGCTACACCTTC. Its protein is CASSLELRGYTF.

The CDR3 is CASSYRTGAPDTGELFF. Here the CDR3 DNA reads TGTGCCAGCAGCTATCGGACAGGGGCCCCAGACACCGGGGAGCTGTTTTTT. The J gene is TRBJ2-2, the V gene TRBV14; 9 nucleotides match TRBD1. This CDR3 is 17 amino acids long. Germline lookup yields CDR1 SGHDN and CDR2 FVKESK. Trimming cost V 5 bases and J 3 bases; bases outside gene matches: 10.

This chain connects TRBV6-1 to TRBJ2-7; perhaps TRBD1 as D (7 bases). The CDR3 is made up of 15 amino acids. Trimming left V 4 bases short and J 3 bases short, with 16 bases between. Germline V gives CDR1 MNHNS, CDR2 SASEGT. The CDR3 region is CASSARQGGDYEQYF. The CDR3 bases are TGTGCCAGCAGTGCCCGACAGGGCGGGGACTACGAGCAGTACTTC.

The chain links TRBV6-1 to TRBJ2-5, with 7 bases aligning to TRBD1. The V segment lost 7 bases and the J segment 5 bases; nucleotides outside the gene matches: 7. The CDR3 totals 13 residues. Per germline, CDR1 MNHNS and CDR2 SASEGT. Here the CDR3 DNA reads TGTGCCAGCAATCCACAGGGGCGCGAGACCCAGTACTTC. Translating gives CASNPQGRETQYF.

J is TRBJ2-3 and V is TRBV5-6; 7 nucleotides agree with TRBD1. The CDR3 spans 16 residues. V was clipped by 4 bases and J by 1 base; unmatched bases: 9. Germline V gene data show CDR1 as SGHDT and CDR2 as YYEEEE. For the CDR3, the DNA is TGTGCCAGCAGCCGAGACAGGGTGTTAGGCACAGATACGCAGTATTTT. It specifies CASSRDRVLGTDTQYF. The whole variable domain, remainder taken from reference TRBV5-6 and TRBJ2-3, is DAGVTQSPTHLIKTRGQQVTLRCSPKSGHDTVSWYQQALGQGPQFIFQYYEEEERQRGNFPDRFSGHQFPNYSSELNVNALLLGDSALYLCASSRDRVLGTDTQYFGPGTRLTVL.

The chain links TRBV10-3 to TRBJ2-7, with 8 bases identical to TRBD1. CDR3 length: 14 amino acids. V shed 3 bases and J 5 bases; nucleotides not matched to a gene: 6. CDR1 and CDR2 from the germline V gene are ENHRY and SYGVKD. The CDR3, as DNA: TGTGCCATCAGTGACCTGGGACAGGACGACGAGCAGTACTTC. Protein product: CAISDLGQDDEQYF.

A few counts support this clone. The gene calls are TRBV28 and TRBJ1-1; the D gene is possibly TRBD1 (6 bases). This CDR3 comprises 12 residues. In germline, CDR1 is MDHEN, CDR2 SYDVKM. V was trimmed by 5 bases and J by 11 bases, leaving 15 bases between them. The CDR3 protein is CASSTPGDHAFF. DNA of the CDR3: TGTGCCAGCAGTACCCCAGGGGATCACGCTTTCTTT.

The chain employs TRBV30 and TRBJ1-1, with D uncertain. Trimming left V 4 bases short and J 0 bases short, with 24 bases between. CDR1 is GTSNPN, CDR2 SVGIG, per germline (reference sequence). This CDR3 region has 18 residues. The CDR3 reads CAWINYSGKRVMNTEAFF. The CDR3 DNA is TGTGCCTGGATTAACTATTCCGGAAAGCGGGTTATGAACACTGAAGCTTTCTTT.